This TCR beta chain was captured by sequencing in a study of human T cells and chemical hapten exposure. Study background: The patients were mostly female; they had alopecia areata, totalis or universalis.

Sample time point: patch test 3, about 24 weeks after DPC sensitization. Treatment indicated: therapeutic diphenylcyclopropenone sensitization with weekly scalp DPC. Before extraction, the whole blood was not fractionated, and total RNA was taken from it. For the library, individual cDNA molecules each received unique molecular identifiers. TCRdb fed the RACE reads into MiXCR, producing one record per CDR3 protein. The data hold 85,000 to 100,000 distinct CDR3 sequences, with 27% observed a single time. This clonotype was counted a few times. Material: whole blood, obtained in connection with sensitization to the hapten diphenylcyclopropenone (DPC). The clonotype was recovered from a middle-aged man with alopecia areata. Some clones in this sample may be carry-over from other donors' samples.

CDR3 amino acids: CASRSGVGTEAFF. Here the CDR3 DNA reads TGTGCCAGCAGATCAGGGGTCGGGACTGAAGCTTTCTTT. The V call is TRBV7-2, the J call TRBJ1-1; maybe TRBD1 (6 bases). V lost 6 bases, J lost 5 bases, and 13 bases lay in between. The V gene's germline CDR1 is SGHTA and CDR2 FQGNSA. The CDR3 is made up of 13 amino acids.